This TCR beta chain came from a study of CD8 T cells in Susac syndrome. Study details: Active disease was present in more than 5 of the sequenced Susac syndrome patients, and remission in fewer than ten.

High-throughput TCR beta sequencing covered peripheral CD8+ and CD4+ T cells. Patients with Susac syndrome met the recently defined diagnostic criteria for definite or probable disease. After extraction with the RNeasy kit, about 0.5 to 1 ug of the RNA was reverse transcribed using random hexamers. Amplification of TCR beta CDR3 by immunoSEQ multiplex PCR spanned 54 Vbeta and 13 Jbeta. TCRdb independently ran MiXCR on the immunoSEQ multiplex PCR reads; one entry per CDR3 protein. The data show some 210,000 distinct CDR3 sequences, 94% seen once. The CDR3 spans 14 residues. CDR1 and CDR2 (germline): SGHVS, FNYEAQ. Losses at the gene ends were 1 base for V and 7 bases for J; bases not matched to a gene: 6.

V and J are TRBV7-6 and TRBJ2-7; 8 bases are shared with TRBD1. Sequencing was carried out using CD4+ T cells from PBMCs. The source is a human donor with Susac syndrome. This CDR3 reads CASSLGTGFDEQYF. CDR3 DNA sequence: TGTGCCAGCAGCTTAGGGACAGGGTTTGATGAGCAGTACTTC.